What follows describes a single T cell receptor beta chain. Its antigen is as yet unknown. The data stem from a study of response to subunit inactivated influenza vaccine. TCRdb reanalysed the RT-PCR reads using MiXCR and keeps one entry per CDR3 protein. Of 860,000 or so distinct CDR3 sequences in the sample, over 20% were seen once. Regarding the study as a whole: It was the authors' suggestion that each seasonal influenza vaccination recruits few new T cells.

The CDR3 is 15 residues long. With 5 bases clipped from V and 3 bases from J, the junction kept 9 bases outside the gene matches. Looked up from germline, CDR1 is SGHAT and CDR2 is FQDESV (reference sequence). The chain has TRBV11-1 and TRBJ2-5, with 7 positions matching TRBD1. This sequence originates from a man aged 50 to 59 who received an inactivated influenza vaccine. The specimen comprised PBMCs from blood, sampled 5 days after vaccination. This CDR3 is CASSKYSGTEETQYF. The CDR3 nucleotides are TGTGCCAGCAGCAAGTATTCCGGGACAGAAGAGACCCAGTACTTC.